One and the same sample provided the 10 T cell receptor beta chains below, sequenced in a study of early T cells in non-severe SARS-CoV-2 infection. TCRdb redid the calling of the 5' RACE reads with MiXCR, one entry per CDR3 protein. Of under 85,000 distinct CDR3 sequences in the sample, 11% were seen once. Material: whole blood, obtained at baseline. The receptors come from an adult who was a healthcare worker with PCR-confirmed SARS-CoV-2 infection or an uninfected control (not recorded which).

The CDR3 protein is CASCLQGWLMNTEAFF. The CDR3 DNA sequence: TGTGCCAGTTGCTTACAGGGGTGGCTCATGAACACTGAAGCTTTCTTT. The chain links TRBV6-1 to TRBJ1-1, with TRBD1 identical over 7 bases. The germline gives CDR1 MNHNS, CDR2 SASEGT. This CDR3 contains 16 residues. J lost 0 bases, V lost 9 bases, and 13 bases had no gene match.

As DNA, the CDR3 is TGCGCCAGCAGCACCGCACAGGGCGGTGGCTACAATGAGCAGTTCTTC. This encodes CASSTAQGGGYNEQFF. The chain carries TRBV5-1 and TRBJ2-1, with D possibly TRBD1 on 6 matching bases. Per germline, CDR1 SGHRS and CDR2 YFSETQ. V was shortened by 4 bases and J by 3 bases, with 17 bases between the two germline ends. CDR3 length equals 16 residues.

This clonotype was recorded many times. The chain employs TRBV12-3 or TRBV12-4 and TRBJ2-7; D is uncertain. Trimming took 5 bases from V and 5 from J, leaving 16 bases between them. The CDR3 has 14 residues. CDR3 region: CASSAARPFDEQYF. Written as DNA, the CDR3 is TGTGCCAGCAGTGCCGCTCGCCCCTTCGACGAGCAGTACTTC.

This clonotype was detected many times. The chain recombines TRBV6-5 with TRBJ1-6; maybe TRBD1 (5 bases). Looked up from germline, CDR1 is MNHEY and CDR2 is SVGAGI. The CDR3 has 14 amino acids. Trimming took 2 bases from V and 10 from J, leaving 12 bases between them. The CDR3 is CASSYNTGDSPLHF. In DNA, the CDR3 is TGTGCCAGCAGTTACAACACAGGTGACTCACCCCTCCACTTT.

This clonotype showed up many times. The chain carries TRBV18 and TRBJ2-3; D tentatively reads TRBD1 or TRBD2 (5 bases each). Trimming stripped 0 bases from V and 4 bases from J, with 8 bases between. Looked up from germline, CDR1 is KGHSH and CDR2 is LQKENI. The CDR3 has 14 residues. DNA of the CDR3: TGTGCCAGCTCACCACCGGGGGTTGCAGATACGCAGTATTTT. This encodes CASSPPGVADTQYF. The entire variable domain, with the rest obtained from reference TRBV18 and TRBJ2-3, is as follows: NAGVMQNPRHLVRRRGQEARLRCSPMKGHSHVYWYRQLPEEGLKFMVYLQKENIIDESGMPKERFSAEFPKEGPSILRIQQVVRGDSAAYFCASSPPGVADTQYFGPGTRLTVL.

The chain has TRBV11-2 and TRBJ1-1; D gene unclear. The germline gives CDR1 SGHAT, CDR2 FQNNGV. The CDR3 loop spans 13 amino acids. V shed 4 bases and J shed 1 base, with 7 bases lying between them. This chain's CDR3 is CASSWPRNTEAFF. The CDR3 nucleotides are TGTGCCAGCAGCTGGCCTAGGAACACTGAAGCTTTCTTT.

This clonotype was detected many times. CDR3 sequence reads: CASSLLAGGTNGLSV. The DNA for the CDR3 is TGTGCCAGCAGCTTACTAGCGGGGGGTACAAACGGACTTTCTGTC. The rearrangement joins TRBV12-3 or TRBV12-4 to TRBJ2-7, with 12 positions matching TRBD2. CDR3 length equals 15 residues.

There are a few counts of this clonotype. V is TRBV5-4 and J is TRBJ2-5; possibly TRBD1 for D (5 bases). The germline gives CDR1 SGHNT, CDR2 YYREEE (reference sequence). The germline V and J ends were trimmed by 1 base and 3 bases, with 10 bases remaining between them. There are 14 residues in the CDR3. CDR3 residues: CASSLIRGEETQYF. CDR3 nucleotide sequence: TGTGCCAGCAGCTTGATAAGGGGCGAAGAGACCCAGTACTTC. Full variable domain (rest looked up from reference TRBV5-4 and TRBJ2-5): ETGVTQSPTHLIKTRGQQVTLRCSSQSGHNTVSWYQQALGQGPQFIFQYYREEENGRGNFPPRFSGLQFPNYSSELNVNALELDDSALYLCASSLIRGEETQYFGPGTRLLVL.

Ten or more counts support this clonotype. The genes are TRBV30 and TRBJ2-6; D call uncertain. There are 15 residues in the CDR3. Trimming pared 2 bases from V and 0 bases from J, leaving 8 bases between. Germline V gene data show CDR1 as GTSNPN and CDR2 as SVGIG (reference sequence). The CDR3 region is CAWSRLPSGANVLTF. CDR3 nucleotide sequence: TGTGCCTGGAGTCGGCTGCCCTCTGGGGCCAACGTCCTGACTTTC.

The chain uses TRBV2 and TRBJ2-3; 13 nucleotides align to TRBD2. V dropped 5 bases and J dropped 6; count of bases not matched to a gene: 2. The CDR3 covers 14 residues. Germline V gene lookup returns CDR1 SNHLY and CDR2 FYNNEI. The CDR3 region has the DNA TGTGCCAGCAGTCCACTAGCGGGGGGGGATACGCAGTATTTT. This encodes CASSPLAGGDTQYF.